The 19 T cell receptor beta chains below come from one sample, sequenced in a study of T cell responses to AZD1222 COVID-19 vaccine. Some clones are missing from TCRdb's copy, which holds only in-frame ones; the method was immunoSEQ multiplex PCR. This table has roughly 190,000 clones, roughly 90% appearing once. The source material was peripheral blood, sampled 28 days after the second AZD1222 dose. Every receptor here comes from an adult who received the AZD1222 COVID-19 vaccine.

The chain combines TRBV5-1 with TRBJ2-7, with D possibly being TRBD1 (5 bases). The CDR3 contains 15 residues. Per germline, CDR1 SGHRS and CDR2 YFSETQ. Trimming left V 0 bases short and J 1 base short, with 11 bases between. The CDR3 loop reads CASSLEDQGSYEQYF. CDR3 coding DNA: TGCGCCAGCAGCTTGGAGGATCAGGGATCCTACGAGCAGTACTTC.

This chain uses TRBV3-1 (or the pseudogene TRBV3-2) with TRBJ2-6, with 7 positions matching TRBD1. The CDR3 has 16 residues. Germline V gives CDR1 LGHDT, CDR2 YNNKEL (reference sequence). V was pared by 1 base and J by 2 bases, with 2 bases of the junction left unmatched. Written as DNA, the CDR3 is TGTGCCAGCAGCCAAGTAAGGGGGCCTGGGGCCAACGTCCTGACTTTC. This gives the protein CASSQVRGPGANVLTF.

This chain uses TRBV5-1 with TRBJ2-1; TRBD1 is a possible D gene (6 bases). CDR3 size: 15 residues. Trimming removed 2 bases from V and 0 bases from J, with 9 bases in between. Germline V gene sequence: CDR1 SGHRS, CDR2 YFSETQ. CDR3 nucleotides: TGCGCCAGCAGCTTTACGGACAGCTCCTACAATGAGCAGTTCTTC. Translation: CASSFTDSSYNEQFF.

The table lists this clone with a few counts. The chain uses TRBV10-3 and TRBJ1-3, with D unresolved. The V and J ends lost 0 bases and 6 bases respectively, with 6 bases between them. The length of the CDR3 is 13 residues. The germline V gene encodes CDR1 ENHRY and CDR2 SYGVKD. CDR3 sequence (DNA): TGTGCCATCAGTGAGTCGAGGGAAAACACCATATATTTT. Translation gives CAISESRENTIYF.

The V gene is TRBV2, the J gene TRBJ1-3; unclear D gene. CDR3 size: 14 residues. CDR1 is SNHLY and CDR2 is FYNNEI in the germline V gene. Trimming shortened V by 5 bases and J by 9 bases, and 17 bases separated the two germline ends. CDR3 region: CASSIGGQWGTIYF. The CDR3 DNA follows: TGTGCCAGCAGTATAGGAGGGCAGTGGGGCACCATATATTTT. The full variable domain, rest sourced from reference TRBV2 and TRBJ1-3, is EPEVTQTPSHQVTQMGQEVILRCVPISNHLYFYWYRQILGQKVEFLVSFYNNEISEKSEIFDDQFSVERPDGSNFTLKIRSTKLEDSAMYFCASSIGGQWGTIYFGEGSWLTVV.

The chain carries TRBV29-1 and TRBJ2-3; D ambiguous. CDR3 length: 13 amino acids. Germline V gene sequence: CDR1 SQVTM, CDR2 ANQGSEA. V dropped 4 bases and J dropped 3 bases, with 11 bases sitting between them. The CDR3, as DNA: TGCAGCGTTGGACATGTGGTAACAGATACGCAGTATTTT. It specifies CSVGHVVTDTQYF.

V and J are TRBV18 and TRBJ1-2; no definite D call. The CDR3 runs to 12 residues. Germline V lookup: CDR1 KGHSH, CDR2 LQKENI. V shed 3 bases and J shed 4 bases, with 6 bases lying between them. The CDR3 region has the DNA TGTGCCAGCTCACCTGACGCCTATGGCTACACCTTC. Protein sequence: CASSPDAYGYTF.

The chain uses TRBV5-1 and TRBJ2-1; D is possibly TRBD2 (7 bases). Germline loops: CDR1 SGHRS, CDR2 YFSETQ. The CDR3 spans 16 residues. The ends were cut back, 7 bases at V and 10 bases at J, with 27 bases in the middle. CDR3 bases: TGCGCCAGCGCCCGGGGGGCAGGGGCGGCCGGTCAAGAGCAGTTCTTC. Translating gives CASARGAGAAGQEQFF.

The V gene is TRBV9, the J gene TRBJ2-7, with no clear D. Per the germline V gene, CDR1 is SGDLS and CDR2 is YYNGEE. The CDR3 totals 14 residues. Trimming cost V 0 bases and J 7 bases, with 14 bases left between them. In DNA form, the CDR3 reads TGTGCCAGCAGCGTAGAGGACGACTCCATGGAGCAGTACTTC. It encodes CASSVEDDSMEQYF.

This chain joins TRBV9 and TRBJ1-2; tentatively, D is TRBD1 (5 bases). The CDR3 consists of 13 residues. V gave up 5 bases and J gave up 5 bases, with 13 bases separating them. CDR1 and CDR2 (germline): SGDLS, YYNGEE. The CDR3 coding sequence is TGTGCCAGCAGACACGAACGACAGTATGGCTACACCTTC. Protein sequence: CASRHERQYGYTF.

The rearrangement joins TRBV29-1 to TRBJ2-5; TRBD2 aligns across 8 bases. The CDR3 consists of 16 residues. V lost 4 bases and J lost 5; bases outside the gene matches: 15. In germline, CDR1 is SQVTM, CDR2 ANQGSEA. CDR3 amino acids: CSVGEGTRTGKETQYF. The CDR3 nucleotides read TGCAGCGTTGGGGAGGGGACTAGGACGGGAAAGGAGACCCAGTACTTC.

The chain is built from TRBV5-1 and TRBJ2-7; 7 bases are a match to TRBD2. With 4 bases clipped from V and 0 bases from J, the junction kept 4 bases outside the gene matches. Per the germline V gene, CDR1 is SGHRS and CDR2 is YFSETQ. CDR3 length equals 14 residues. The CDR3 protein is CASSAGTTSYEQYF. CDR3 bases: TGCGCCAGCAGCGCCGGGACTACCTCCTACGAGCAGTACTTC.

This CDR3 is CSASYRSPGEQYF. Here the CDR3 DNA reads TGCAGTGCTAGTTACAGGTCCCCTGGGGAGCAGTACTTC. This chain connects TRBV20-1 to TRBJ2-7, with a tentative D call TRBD1 (5 bases). This CDR3 spans 13 amino acids. Deletions cut 3 bases from V and 7 bases from J, with 16 bases between. CDR1 and CDR2 from the germline V gene are DFQATT and SNEGSKA (reference sequence).

V gene TRBV2 combines with J gene TRBJ1-2, with a weak D call TRBD1 (5 bases). Trimming pared 5 bases from V and 5 bases from J, leaving 15 bases between. The CDR3 covers 14 residues. Germline V gives CDR1 SNHLY, CDR2 FYNNEI. CDR3 DNA sequence: TGTGCCAGCAGTTACTCCGGGACCACGTATGGCTACACCTTC. Translated, it gives CASSYSGTTYGYTF.

This chain links TRBV6-5 with TRBJ1-2; TRBD1 agrees at 8 bases. CDR3 length: 14 residues. Germline trimming cut 6 bases from V and 4 bases from J; bases unmatched to any gene: 7. Looked up from germline, CDR1 is MNHEY and CDR2 is SVGAGI. Here the CDR3 reads CASRDLTGGYGYTF. CDR3 bases: TGTGCCAGCAGAGACCTTACAGGGGGCTATGGCTACACCTTC.

The CDR3, as DNA: TGTGCCAGCAGCCAAGTAGCCGGATCGGGCTCACCCCTCCACTTT. Amino acid sequence: CASSQVAGSGSPLHF. This chain uses TRBV3-1 (or the pseudogene TRBV3-2) with TRBJ1-6; D gene uncertain. The CDR3 sequence is 15 residues long. CDR1 is LGHDT and CDR2 is YNNKEL in the germline V gene (reference sequence). V lost 1 base and J 10 bases, leaving 14 bases between the germline ends.

The chain employs TRBV5-1 and TRBJ2-5; the D gene is possibly TRBD2 (6 bases). Germline V CDR1 and CDR2: SGHRS, YFSETQ. CDR3 size: 16 residues. The V end was cut by 3 bases, the J end by 3 bases, with 18 bases between. The DNA for the CDR3 is TGCGCCAGCAGCTCCCGGGACTTGGGGGTGAAAGAGACCCAGTACTTC. This encodes CASSSRDLGVKETQYF.

This chain connects TRBV5-1 to TRBJ1-6; D perhaps matches TRBD1 (5 bases). Trimming took 4 bases from V and 7 from J, leaving 15 bases between them. Germline CDR1 SGHRS, CDR2 YFSETQ. The CDR3 totals 15 residues. CDR3 sequence (DNA): TGCGCCAGCAGCGGGACTCCGGGGGGGAATTCACCCCTCCACTTT. This gives the protein CASSGTPGGNSPLHF.

The rearrangement links TRBV15 to TRBJ1-4; D might be TRBD1 (6 bases). The V gene lost 0 bases and the J gene lost 3 bases, with 8 bases spanning the gap. CDR3 length: 15 amino acids. The germline CDR1 and CDR2 sequences are LNHNV and YYDKDF (reference sequence). The CDR3 nucleotides read TGTGCCACCAGCAGAGATGAGGGGGCTAATGAAAAACTGTTTTTT. Translation gives CATSRDEGANEKLFF.